Following are 24 T cell receptor beta chains from one sample sequenced in a study of cytomegalovirus exposure and HLA in healthy donors. Primers for the PCR totalled 60 Vbeta and 13 Jbeta. Sequencing used immunoSEQ multiplex PCR; TCRdb keeps in-frame clones, though not all of them. The sample records 100,000 to 150,000 clones, 77% being singletons. Material for sequencing was PBMCs. Receptors originate from a male donor in good health and CMV-seropositive.

Only a few counts were recorded for this clone. The chain has TRBV27 and TRBJ1-1; possibly TRBD1 for D (6 bases). The CDR3 is 16 amino acids. Germline V lookup: CDR1 MNHEY, CDR2 SMNVEV (reference sequence). The V and J ends lost 5 bases and 0 bases respectively, with 16 bases between them. The DNA for the CDR3 is TGTGCCAGCAGTCCATTTTCAGGGGCTATGAACACTGAAGCTTTCTTT. Translating it yields CASSPFSGAMNTEAFF.

The chain is built from TRBV5-4 and TRBJ1-1; possibly TRBD1 for D (5 bases). The CDR3 is 16 amino acids. The germline V and J ends were trimmed by 0 bases and 2 bases, with 14 bases remaining between them. Germline values: CDR1 SGHNT, CDR2 YYREEE (reference sequence). The CDR3 spells CASSLGSGRANTEAFF. The CDR3 DNA reads as TGTGCCAGCAGCTTGGGGTCAGGGAGGGCAAACACTGAAGCTTTCTTT.

J is TRBJ2-1 and V is TRBV9; TRBD1 agrees at 10 bases. CDR3 length: 18 residues. The ends lost 0 bases at V and 4 bases at J; junction bases unmatched: 10. The germline gives CDR1 SGDLS, CDR2 YYNGEE. The chain's CDR3 is CASSVAVAGTGVYNEQFF. The CDR3 coding sequence is TGTGCCAGCAGCGTAGCTGTGGCCGGGACAGGGGTATACAATGAGCAGTTCTTC.

The J gene is TRBJ2-2, the V gene TRBV7-3, with 8 positions matching TRBD1. Germline V gene data show CDR1 as SGHTA and CDR2 as FQGTGA. V was pared by 3 bases and J by 6 bases, with 15 bases of the junction left unmatched. This CDR3 has 18 residues. The CDR3 coding sequence is TGTGCCAGCAGCTTCAATAACCCCGGGACAGGCTTGGCCGGGGAGCTGTTTTTT. Amino acids: CASSFNNPGTGLAGELFF.

This sequence joins TRBV18 and TRBJ1-2; tentative D call: TRBD1 (5 bases). The CDR3 runs 14 residues. From germline, CDR1 is KGHSH and CDR2 LQKENI. V shed 2 bases and J shed 3 bases, with 10 bases lying between them. The CDR3 coding sequence is TGTGCCAGCTCACCAACGGCGGGGGACTATGGCTACACCTTC. Its protein is CASSPTAGDYGYTF.

The CDR3 DNA is TGTGCCAGCAGGGAGGGGGCGGACACCGGGGAGCTGTTTTTT. This gives the protein CASREGADTGELFF. The chain is built from TRBV6-1 and TRBJ2-2; a possible D gene is TRBD1 (7 bases). CDR1 and CDR2 from the germline V gene are MNHNS and SASEGT. V was shortened by 6 bases and J by 3 bases, with 11 bases between the two germline ends. The CDR3 runs to 14 residues.

This sequence joins TRBV6-5 and TRBJ2-1; D possibly corresponds to TRBD2 (6 bases). Germline V gene lookup returns CDR1 MNHEY and CDR2 SVGAGI. The CDR3 covers 14 residues. V gave up 7 bases and J gave up 1 base, with 11 bases separating them. The DNA for the CDR3 is TGTGCCAGCACCCTCCGGGGGTCCTACAATGAGCAGTTCTTC. This gives the protein CASTLRGSYNEQFF.

The rearrangement uses TRBV2 and TRBJ1-4; TRBD1 aligns across 7 bases. Germline V gene data show CDR1 as SNHLY and CDR2 as FYNNEI. The CDR3 contains 14 residues. The ends lost 5 bases at V and 8 bases at J; junction bases unmatched: 8. The CDR3 region has the DNA TGTGCCAGCAGTAGTAGGGGGCGGGGAGAAAAACTGTTTTTT. Protein sequence: CASSSRGRGEKLFF.

This chain connects TRBV4-2 to TRBJ2-1, with TRBD1 matching 11 bases. The CDR3 is 18 amino acids. V was clipped by 0 bases and J by 6 bases; unmatched bases: 10. Germline CDR1 is LGHNA and CDR2 is YNFKEQ. The CDR3 DNA sequence: TGTGCCAGCAGCCAAGATATTGGACAGGGGGCGGCTTTCAATGAGCAGTTCTTC. Protein sequence: CASSQDIGQGAAFNEQFF.

The J gene is TRBJ1-4, the V gene TRBV4-1; D gene uncertain. The germline V and J ends were trimmed by 2 bases and 0 bases, with 7 bases remaining between them. Per germline, CDR1 MGHRA and CDR2 YSYEKL. The CDR3 runs 15 residues. Here the CDR3 reads CASSQFVATNEKLFF. As DNA, the CDR3 is TGCGCCAGCAGCCAATTCGTCGCAACTAATGAAAAACTGTTTTTT.

The chain links TRBV21-1 to TRBJ1-4; no check of the table's D call, TRBD1, against the DNA was made. TRBV21-1 is annotated as a pseudogene. The CDR3 sequence is 13 residues long. The CDR3 sequence: CASYRQGNEKLFF. The CDR3 region has the DNA TGTGCCAGCTACAGACAGGGGAATGAAAAACTGTTTTTT.

This clone was seen only once. The chain employs TRBV5-1 and TRBJ2-7; 7 positions match TRBD1. The CDR3 is made up of 13 amino acids. Germline trimming cut 4 bases from V and 3 bases from J; bases unmatched to any gene: 4. Looked up from germline, CDR1 is SGHRS and CDR2 is YFSETQ. CDR3 DNA sequence: TGCGCCAGCAGCCACCGACAGGGCTACGAGCAGTACTTC. Protein sequence: CASSHRQGYEQYF.

The J gene is TRBJ2-7, the V gene TRBV6-5; TRBD1 matches 8 bases. The V gene's germline CDR1 is MNHEY and CDR2 SVGAGI. This CDR3 region has 14 residues. With V trimmed by 6 bases and J by 2 bases, 6 bases remained unmatched. The chain's CDR3 is CASRSGTGTYEQYF. CDR3 nucleotide sequence: TGTGCCAGCAGGTCCGGGACAGGTACCTACGAGCAGTACTTC.

The CDR3 region has the DNA TGTGCCAGCATTGGGAGCTCCTACGAGCAGTACTTC. Its translation is CASIGSSYEQYF. The chain links TRBV6-5 to TRBJ2-7, with D perhaps TRBD2 (5 bases). Germline CDR1 and CDR2: MNHEY and SVGAGI. V lost 7 bases to trimming and J lost 0 bases, with 7 bases between them. The CDR3 spans 12 residues.

The chain joins TRBV27 to TRBJ1-2; tentative D call: TRBD1 (6 bases). The V end was cut by 3 bases, the J end by 4 bases, with 15 bases between. CDR1 is MNHEY and CDR2 is SMNVEV in the germline V gene (reference sequence). The CDR3 spans 15 residues. CDR3 amino acids: CASSFGVGRGYGYTF. CDR3 nucleotides: TGTGCCAGCAGTTTTGGGGTCGGCAGGGGCTATGGCTACACCTTC.

CDR3 residues: CASSLAGTGGEKLFF. The CDR3 region has the DNA TGTGCCAGCAGTTTGGCCGGGACAGGGGGGGAAAAACTGTTTTTT. The J gene is TRBJ1-4, the V gene TRBV28, with 11 bases that match TRBD1. The CDR3 has 15 residues. Trimming cost V 3 bases and J 8 bases; bases outside gene matches: 5. Germline values: CDR1 MDHEN, CDR2 SYDVKM.

This chain uses TRBV4-1 with TRBJ2-5, with a tentative D call TRBD2 (6 bases). CDR3 length equals 15 residues. Germline CDR1 reads MGHRA; CDR2 reads YSYEKL. V was shortened by 1 base and J by 5 bases, with 14 bases between the two germline ends. CDR3 sequence reads: CASSQVGGIRETQYF. In DNA form, the CDR3 reads TGCGCCAGCAGCCAAGTCGGGGGAATCCGGGAGACCCAGTACTTC.

The rearrangement uses TRBV7-8 and TRBJ1-1, with D perhaps matching TRBD1 (5 bases). Germline V gene sequence: CDR1 SGHVS, CDR2 FQNEAQ. The CDR3 is 14 amino acids. V was trimmed by 0 bases and J by 4 bases, leaving 9 bases between them. CDR3 amino acids: CASSLAGEGTEAFF. As DNA, the CDR3 is TGTGCCAGCAGCTTAGCAGGGGAGGGCACTGAAGCTTTCTTT. The whole variable domain, filled in from reference TRBV7-8 and TRBJ1-1, reads GAGVSQSPRYKVAKRGQDVALRCDPISGHVSLFWYQQALGQGPEFLTYFQNEAQLDKSGLPSDRFFAERPEGSVSTLKIQRTQQEDSAVYLCASSLAGEGTEAFFGQGTRLTVV.

The rearrangement links TRBV21-1 to TRBJ2-6; the listed D gene, TRBD2, was not tested against the DNA. TRBV21-1 has pseudogene status. This CDR3 has 16 amino acids. As DNA, the CDR3 is TGTGCCAGCAGCCGGTCAACGGGGTCTGGGGCCAACGTCCTGACTTTC. It specifies CASSRSTGSGANVLTF.

This clone was seen a handful of times. The chain couples TRBV4-2 to TRBJ2-5; 9 nucleotides line up with TRBD2. CDR1 and CDR2 from the germline V gene are LGHNA and YNFKEQ. The CDR3 has 16 residues. The V segment lost 2 bases and the J segment 1 base; nucleotides outside the gene matches: 5. In nucleotides, the CDR3 is TGTGCCAGCAGCCAACGACTTAGCGGGGGCCAAGAGACCCAGTACTTC. Amino acids: CASSQRLSGGQETQYF.

J is TRBJ2-3 and V is TRBV2; 7 bases line up with TRBD1. Germline V gene data show CDR1 as SNHLY and CDR2 as FYNNEI. This CDR3 has 14 residues. With V trimmed by 8 bases and J by 8 bases, 13 bases remained unmatched. This chain's CDR3 is CASGRDRVLGTQYF. The CDR3 nucleotides are TGTGCCAGCGGCAGAGACAGGGTCTTGGGTACGCAGTATTTT.

The rearrangement links TRBV7-6 to TRBJ1-3, with D perhaps matching TRBD1 (6 bases). The CDR3 spans 16 residues. Trimming removed 4 bases from V and 0 bases from J, with 13 bases in between. Germline V gene sequence: CDR1 SGHVS, CDR2 FNYEAQ. CDR3 nucleotides: TGTGCCAGCAGCTCAACAACAGGGCTCTCTGGAAACACCATATATTTT. Its protein is CASSSTTGLSGNTIYF.

J is TRBJ2-1 and V is TRBV28, with 8 bases fitting TRBD1. In germline, CDR1 is MDHEN, CDR2 SYDVKM. V lost 4 bases, J lost 7 bases, and 9 bases stayed unmatched. The CDR3 covers 15 residues. CDR3 sequence: CASSSHGTGGNEQFF. DNA for the CDR3: TGTGCCAGCAGTTCCCACGGAACAGGGGGGAATGAGCAGTTCTTC.

This chain connects TRBV5-8 to TRBJ2-3; 15 bases are shared with TRBD2. The CDR3 loop spans 16 amino acids. Germline V gene sequence: CDR1 SGHTS, CDR2 YDEGEE. With 4 bases clipped from V and 3 bases from J, the junction kept 3 bases outside the gene matches. CDR3 protein: CASSRGLAGGTDTQYF. The CDR3 region has the DNA TGTGCCAGCAGCCGGGGACTAGCGGGGGGTACAGATACGCAGTATTTT.